This passage covers 7 T cell receptor beta chains from one sample sequenced in a study of PD-1 blockade in classical Hodgkin lymphoma (TCRdb year 2020). The label giving this sample's time point can be read as: cycle 1 day 1 (C1D1), immediately before nivolumab initiation. Relapse after autologous stem cell transplantation had occurred in all trial patients, and cohorts A, B and C were distinguished by prior brentuximab vedotin exposure. The library was generated by the immunoSEQ multiplex PCR assay. TCRdb stores this immuneACCESS table with in-frame sequences only. Part of the clones is absent; in the studies checked, under half of the shortfall reflects unresolved V genes, and no reason is known for the rest. In all, the sample holds nearly 55,000 clones, and approximately 84% of those were seen once. The ten biggest clones cover under 20% of the sample. The sample was peripheral blood mononuclear cells (PBMCs), taken at baseline. The source is a human donor with classical Hodgkin lymphoma.

V and J are TRBV13 and TRBJ2-3; 7 bases fit TRBD2. CDR3 size: 20 residues. Germline loops: CDR1 PRHDT, CDR2 FYEKMQ (reference sequence). The V and J ends lost 3 bases and 4 bases, in that order; junction bases with no gene match: 22. Here the CDR3 reads CASSLGNLASGTWGADTQYF. CDR3 sequence (DNA): TGTGCCAGCAGCTTGGGAAACTTGGCTAGCGGTACGTGGGGGGCAGATACGCAGTATTTT.

With respect to this clone: The junction departs from the called germline gene at one end, perhaps through a read error. This rearrangement joins TRBV10-3 to TRBJ1-4; possibly TRBD1 for D (5 bases). This CDR3 has 14 residues. CDR1 and CDR2 from the germline V gene are ENHRY and SYGVKD. The DNA for the CDR3 is TGTGCCAGCAGTTCCACCGGGACGGCAGAAAAACTGTTTTTT. Translating gives CASSSTGTAEKLFF.

This clone was recorded only once. The J gene is TRBJ2-7, the V gene TRBV7-9, with 11 bases aligning to TRBD2. This CDR3 spans 16 amino acids. V lost 5 bases to trimming and J lost 2 bases; unmatched junction nucleotides: 8. Germline V lookup: CDR1 SEHNR, CDR2 FQNEAQ (reference sequence). Here the CDR3 DNA reads TGTGCCAGCAGCATTGGGACTAGCGGTAACCCCTACGAGCAGTACGTC. It encodes CASSIGTSGNPYEQYV.

The chain has TRBV18 and TRBJ1-2; D unclear. Deletions cut 2 bases from V and 0 bases from J, with 16 bases between. CDR1 is KGHSH, CDR2 LQKENI, per germline. The CDR3 extends over 17 amino acids. CDR3 sequence: CASSPGPEFGANYGYTF. CDR3 DNA sequence: TGTGCCAGCTCACCAGGGCCCGAGTTCGGAGCTAACTATGGCTACACCTTC.

The chain uses TRBV2 and TRBJ1-5; 7 bases line up with TRBD1. CDR1 is SNHLY and CDR2 is FYNNEI in the germline V gene. J lost 2 bases, V lost 4 bases, and 2 bases had no gene match. This CDR3 is built from 14 residues. The CDR3 nucleotides read TGTGCCAGCAGTGCAGGGACAGGCAATCAGCCCCAGCATTTT. Its protein is CASSAGTGNQPQHF.

Here the CDR3 DNA reads TGTGCCAGCAGGGGACCTTTCGAGCAGTACTTC. Translated: CASRGPFEQYF. V usage is TRBV6-5 and J usage is TRBJ2-7; either TRBD1 or TRBD2 may supply D (5 bases each). CDR3 length equals 11 residues. Trimming took 6 bases from V and 6 from J, leaving 9 bases between them. Germline CDR1 and CDR2: MNHEY and SVGAGI.

The chain carries TRBV4-3 and TRBJ2-1, with unresolved D. Looked up from germline, CDR1 is LGHNA and CDR2 is YSLEER. This CDR3 region has 15 residues. V was clipped by 1 base and J by 3 bases, with 10 bases between them. Written as DNA, the CDR3 is TGCGCCAGCAGCCAAGGGGTTTCCGGCTACAATGAGCAGTTCTTC. This codes for CASSQGVSGYNEQFF.